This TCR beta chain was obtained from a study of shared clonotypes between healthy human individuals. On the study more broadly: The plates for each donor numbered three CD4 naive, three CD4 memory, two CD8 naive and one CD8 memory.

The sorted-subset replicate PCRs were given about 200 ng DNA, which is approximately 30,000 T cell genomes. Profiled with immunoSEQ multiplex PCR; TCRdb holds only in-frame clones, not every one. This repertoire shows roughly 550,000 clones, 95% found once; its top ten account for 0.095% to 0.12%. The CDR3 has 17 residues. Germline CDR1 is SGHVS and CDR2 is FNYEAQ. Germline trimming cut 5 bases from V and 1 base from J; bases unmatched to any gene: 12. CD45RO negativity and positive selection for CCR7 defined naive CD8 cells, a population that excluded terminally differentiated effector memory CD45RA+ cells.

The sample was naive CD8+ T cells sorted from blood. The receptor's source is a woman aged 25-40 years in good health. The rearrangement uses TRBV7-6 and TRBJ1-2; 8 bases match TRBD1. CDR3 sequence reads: CASSKVPWTGNNYGYTF. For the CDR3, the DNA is TGTGCCAGCAGCAAAGTCCCCTGGACAGGGAATAACTATGGCTACACCTTC.